The 24 T cell receptor beta chains below were found in one sample sequenced in a study of T cell responses to AZD1222 COVID-19 vaccine. Profiling relied on immunoSEQ multiplex PCR, and the TCRdb table lists in-frame clones only, not all of them. The repertoire consists of approximately 170,000 clones, with 80% to 95% occurring once and the leading ten covering 1.6%. This material consisted of peripheral blood, taken on day 0 of AZD1222 vaccination. All receptors come from an adult in good health.

The chain employs TRBV4-1 and TRBJ1-2; D uncertain. The V gene lost 2 bases and the J gene lost 4 bases, with 5 bases spanning the gap. The germline CDR1 and CDR2 sequences are MGHRA and YSYEKL. The CDR3 runs 12 residues. The CDR3 DNA sequence: TGCGCCAGCAGCCAACAGGCCTATGGCTACACCTTC. It specifies CASSQQAYGYTF.

This chain links TRBV7-9 with TRBJ1-2; D possibly corresponds to TRBD1 (6 bases). There are 14 residues in the CDR3. Per germline, CDR1 SEHNR and CDR2 FQNEAQ (reference sequence). V lost 3 bases to trimming and J lost 8 bases, with 16 bases between them. CDR3 nucleotides: TGTGCCAGCAGCTTCTTGGGGGCGCGAGACGGCTACACCTTC. Its translation: CASSFLGARDGYTF.

V usage is TRBV5-1 and J usage is TRBJ1-6; D not certain. Germline V lookup: CDR1 SGHRS, CDR2 YFSETQ. Trimming left V 4 bases short and J 5 bases short, with 10 bases between. CDR3 length: 14 residues. This chain's CDR3 is CASSTDGNNSPLHF. The DNA for the CDR3 is TGCGCCAGCAGCACCGACGGGAATAATTCACCCCTCCACTTT.

The V gene is TRBV2, the J gene TRBJ1-4; D unclear. Between the trimmed V and J ends, which lost 6 bases and 8 bases, there was a span of 4 bases. The CDR3 has 10 residues. The germline V gene encodes CDR1 SNHLY and CDR2 FYNNEI. CDR3 DNA sequence: TGTGCCAGCAGGGTAGAAAAACTGTTTTTT. Translation: CASRVEKLFF. Variable domain in full (rest from reference TRBV2 and TRBJ1-4): EPEVTQTPSHQVTQMGQEVILRCVPISNHLYFYWYRQILGQKVEFLVSFYNNEISEKSEIFDDQFSVERPDGSNFTLKIRSTKLEDSAMYFCASRVEKLFFGSGTQLSVL.

The CDR3 bases are TGCGCCAGCAGTCTCACAGAGACCGGGGAGCTGTTTTTT. Protein product: CASSLTETGELFF. The chain joins TRBV10-1 to TRBJ2-2; D is undetermined. The germline CDR1 and CDR2 sequences are WNHNN and SYGVQD (reference sequence). The V end was cut by 5 bases, the J end by 5 bases, with 9 bases between. The CDR3 length is 13 residues.

This rearrangement joins TRBV6-5 to TRBJ2-7, with D tentatively TRBD1 (5 bases). CDR1 and CDR2 from the germline V gene are MNHEY and SVGAGI. The CDR3 has 14 amino acids. The V end was cut by 2 bases, the J end by 1 base, with 9 bases between. This CDR3 is CASSYERGSYEQYF. For the CDR3, the DNA is TGTGCCAGCAGTTACGAAAGGGGTTCCTACGAGCAGTACTTC.

The chain joins TRBV20-1 to TRBJ2-1; 7 bases map to TRBD2. V was pared by 3 bases and J by 3 bases, with 8 bases of the junction left unmatched. Germline CDR1 DFQATT, CDR2 SNEGSKA (reference sequence). This CDR3 has 15 residues. The CDR3 nucleotides are TGCAGTGCTAGTACCCTAGCGGTGGGCTACAATGAGCAGTTCTTC. This gives the protein CSASTLAVGYNEQFF.

The chain links TRBV12-3 or TRBV12-4 to TRBJ1-2; D gene ambiguous. V was pared by 6 bases and J by 4 bases, with 12 bases between. This CDR3 has 13 residues. CDR3 DNA sequence: TGTGCCAGCAGCAAACACTCGTCCTATGGCTACACCTTC. Its translation is CASSKHSSYGYTF.

This chain uses TRBV6-2 or TRBV6-3 with TRBJ1-5; unclear D gene. Germline loops: CDR1 MNHEY, CDR2 SVGEGT. CDR3 size: 15 residues. Trimming removed 0 bases from V and 3 bases from J, with 9 bases in between. The CDR3 DNA is TGTGCCAGCAGTTACTCCGGACGGAACAATCAGCCCCAGCATTTT. Protein sequence: CASSYSGRNNQPQHF.

V is TRBV30 and J is TRBJ1-5, with 7 bases aligning to TRBD1. V dropped 4 bases and J dropped 2; count of bases not matched to a gene: 5. Germline CDR1 GTSNPN, CDR2 SVGIG (reference sequence). There are 14 residues in the CDR3. The chain's CDR3 is CAWNPTGGNQPQHF. The CDR3 DNA reads TGTGCCTGGAACCCTACAGGGGGCAATCAGCCCCAGCATTTT.

The chain recombines TRBV3-1 (or the pseudogene TRBV3-2) with TRBJ1-2; D is unclear. This CDR3 has 15 amino acids. V was cut by 0 bases and J by 1 base, with 9 bases left in between. Per germline, CDR1 LGHDT and CDR2 YNNKEL (reference sequence). The CDR3 DNA reads TGTGCCAGCAGCCAAGACTTGTGGGGTAACTATGGCTACACCTTC. As protein: CASSQDLWGNYGYTF.

The CDR3 sequence is CASSPITSGHNEQFF. For the CDR3, the DNA is TGTGCCAGCAGCCCAATAACTAGCGGTCACAATGAGCAGTTCTTC. The gene calls are TRBV3-1 (or the pseudogene TRBV3-2) and TRBJ2-1; TRBD2 matches 8 bases. V lost 4 bases to trimming and J lost 5 bases; unmatched junction nucleotides: 7. There are 15 residues in the CDR3. Germline V gene sequence: CDR1 LGHDT, CDR2 YNNKEL (reference sequence).

CDR3 DNA: TGTGCCAGCAGCCCACAGGGGGGGCAGAAGCAGTACTTC. Translation: CASSPQGGQKQYF. This rearrangement joins TRBV7-3 to TRBJ2-7; D may be TRBD1 (8 bases). Trimming left V 5 bases short and J 8 bases short, with 16 bases between. The CDR3 has 13 residues. Germline CDR1 is SGHTA and CDR2 is FQGTGA.

This chain uses TRBV3-1 (or the pseudogene TRBV3-2) with TRBJ2-1; no clear D gene. The ends were cut back, 1 base at V and 9 bases at J, with 10 bases in the middle. CDR1 is LGHDT and CDR2 is YNNKEL in the germline V gene (reference sequence). The CDR3 consists of 13 residues. CDR3 DNA sequence: TGTGCCAGCAGCCAAGGTGTCCTGGGTGAGCAGTTCTTC. Its translation is CASSQGVLGEQFF.

The chain uses TRBV2 and TRBJ1-4; no clear D. Germline V gives CDR1 SNHLY, CDR2 FYNNEI. The CDR3 totals 13 residues. V shed 8 bases and J shed 8 bases, with 15 bases lying between them. CDR3 sequence: CASREVLLEKLFF. The CDR3 region has the DNA TGTGCCAGCCGGGAAGTCCTCCTGGAAAAACTGTTTTTT. Drawing the rest from reference TRBV2 and TRBJ1-4, the complete variable domain is EPEVTQTPSHQVTQMGQEVILRCVPISNHLYFYWYRQILGQKVEFLVSFYNNEISEKSEIFDDQFSVERPDGSNFTLKIRSTKLEDSAMYFCASREVLLEKLFFGSGTQLSVL.

This clone was detected once. CDR3 DNA: TGTGCCAGCAGTTACGACAGGGGGCACTACAATGAGCAGTTCTTC. As protein: CASSYDRGHYNEQFF. The rearrangement joins TRBV6-5 to TRBJ2-1, with 10 bases lining up with TRBD1. CDR1 is MNHEY and CDR2 is SVGAGI in the germline V gene. The trim removed 2 bases at V and 3 bases at J, leaving 1 base unmatched. This CDR3 has 15 residues.

A single count supports this clone. This rearrangement joins TRBV19 to TRBJ1-3, with 7 positions matching TRBD1. The V segment lost 7 bases and the J segment 0 bases; nucleotides outside the gene matches: 6. CDR3 length: 15 residues. Per germline, CDR1 LNHDA and CDR2 SQIVND (reference sequence). This CDR3 is CASTLDRSSGNTIYF. The CDR3 DNA reads TGTGCCAGTACCCTGGACAGGAGCTCTGGAAACACCATATATTTT.

V gene TRBV3-1 (or the pseudogene TRBV3-2) combines with J gene TRBJ1-2, with a tentative D call TRBD1 (5 bases). Germline-derived CDR1 and CDR2 are LGHDT and YNNKEL (reference sequence). CDR3 length: 15 amino acids. The V gene lost 2 bases and the J gene lost 8 bases, with 18 bases spanning the gap. The CDR3 loop reads CASSQHSPPGEGYTF. The CDR3 DNA reads TGTGCCAGCAGCCAACACTCACCTCCGGGGGAAGGCTACACCTTC.

This clone has a single count. The chain has TRBV2 and TRBJ1-5, with 7 bases matching TRBD1. This CDR3 has 14 residues. Trimming cost V 5 bases and J 3 bases; bases outside gene matches: 4. Germline lookup yields CDR1 SNHLY and CDR2 FYNNEI. CDR3 loop: CASSPDRYNQPQHF. CDR3 DNA: TGTGCCAGCAGTCCGGACAGGTACAATCAGCCCCAGCATTTT.

The chain combines TRBV9 with TRBJ2-3; a weak D match, TRBD1 (6 bases). The CDR3 extends over 13 amino acids. V lost 4 bases and J lost 5, with 11 bases in between. From germline, CDR1 is SGDLS and CDR2 YYNGEE. The CDR3 is CASSLHREDTQYF. The CDR3 nucleotides read TGTGCCAGCAGCTTGCACAGGGAAGATACGCAGTATTTT.

The chain couples TRBV5-1 to TRBJ1-1, with TRBD1 matching 8 bases. The CDR3 is made up of 15 amino acids. The ends lost 3 bases at V and 4 bases at J; junction bases unmatched: 8. Germline CDR1 and CDR2: SGHRS and YFSETQ. The CDR3, as DNA: TGCGCCAGCAGCTCGGGACAGGTGATAGGCACTGAAGCTTTCTTT. Translating gives CASSSGQVIGTEAFF.

The chain couples TRBV5-6 to TRBJ2-4, with 11 positions matching TRBD2. Germline-derived CDR1 and CDR2 are SGHDT and YYEEEE. J was trimmed by 0 bases and V by 0 bases; bases with no gene match: 2. The CDR3 sequence is 17 residues long. DNA of the CDR3: TGTGCCAGCAGCTTGGACGGGACTAGCGGAGCCAAAAACATTCAGTACTTC. Amino acids: CASSLDGTSGAKNIQYF.

The chain employs TRBV6-2 or TRBV6-3 and TRBJ1-6, with TRBD1 as a possible D gene (5 bases). CDR3 length: 14 amino acids. Deletions cut 6 bases from V and 6 bases from J, with 12 bases between. In germline, CDR1 is MNHEY, CDR2 SVGEGT. This chain's CDR3 is CASSSGQVNSPLHF. The CDR3 DNA follows: TGTGCCAGCAGCTCCGGACAAGTTAATTCACCCCTCCACTTT.

The gene calls are TRBV19 and TRBJ1-6; D unresolved. CDR1 LNHDA and CDR2 SQIVND come from the germline V gene (reference sequence). The V and J ends lost 7 bases and 0 bases respectively, with 16 bases between them. There are 17 residues in the CDR3. CDR3 nucleotide sequence: TGTGCCAGTACCCTTCGAGGGAGGACCTCCTATAATTCACCCCTCCACTTT. Amino acids: CASTLRGRTSYNSPLHF.